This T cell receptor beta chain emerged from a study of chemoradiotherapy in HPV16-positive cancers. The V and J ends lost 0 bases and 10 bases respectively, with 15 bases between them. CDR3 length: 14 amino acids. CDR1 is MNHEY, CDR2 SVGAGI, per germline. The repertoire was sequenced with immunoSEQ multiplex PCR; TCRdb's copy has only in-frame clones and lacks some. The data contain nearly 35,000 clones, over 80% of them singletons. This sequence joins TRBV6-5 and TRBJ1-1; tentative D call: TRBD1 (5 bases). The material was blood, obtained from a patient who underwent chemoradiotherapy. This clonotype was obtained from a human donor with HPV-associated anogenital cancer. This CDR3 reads CASSYSRGSGRAFF. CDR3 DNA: TGTGCCAGCAGTTACTCGAGGGGCTCAGGAAGAGCTTTCTTT.